The rows below give T cell receptor beta chains drawn from one sample of a study of cytomegalovirus exposure and HLA in healthy donors. Clones were sequenced by immunoSEQ multiplex PCR, and TCRdb holds only the in-frame ones, with some missing. The sample contains roughly 130,000 clones, around three quarters of which appear only once. The specimen was PBMCs. The receptors were gathered from a young man in good health and CMV-seronegative. Each CDR3 is given with its conserved first and last residue. The D gene is left open where the match is weak. Rows may omit the clone size; those that give it use once, few, many or a size class.

>-|-|TRBV5-6|15|TRBJ1-1
TGTGCCAGCAGCTTGTTAACCAGGGAGAACACTGAAGCTTTCTTT
CASSLLTRENTEAFF
>-|-|TRBV29-1|13|TRBJ1-1
TGCAGCGTTGAACCAGATCCAGGGCGGGAAGCTTTCTTT
CSVEPDPGREAFF
>-|-|TRBV7-9|12|TRBJ1-4
TGTGCCAGCAGCCCCTACGGGGAAAAACTGTTTTTT
CASSPYGEKLFF
>-|-|TRBV4-1|15|TRBJ1-6
TGCGCCAGCAGCCAAGTTAACAGGGATAATTCACCCCTCCACTTT
CASSQVNRDNSPLHF
>-|-|TRBV10-3|12|TRBJ2-3
TGTGCCATCAGTGGGGGCCGAGATACGCAGTATTTT
CAISGGRDTQYF
>-|-|TRBV4-1|14|TRBJ2-4
TGCGCCAGCAGCCGGGGCGGACCGAAAAACATTCAGTACTTC
CASSRGGPKNIQYF
>TRBD1|few|TRBV5-4|13|TRBJ2-1
TGTGCCCTCAGGCAGGGGGAACAAGGTGAGCAGTTCTTC
CALRQGEQGEQFF
>TRBD2|-|TRBV4-1|15|TRBJ2-7
TGCGCCAGCAGCCAACTCCAGCGGGGGGATTACGAGCAGTACTTC
CASSQLQRGDYEQYF
>TRBD2|few|TRBV2|19|TRBJ2-2
TGTGCCAGCAGAGCGACGGGACTAGCGGGAACAAGTTGGACCGGGGAGCTGTTTTTT
CASRATGLAGTSWTGELFF
>-|-|TRBV5-8|14|TRBJ2-5
TGTGCCAGCAGCTTGAGGACAGCCCAAGAGACCCAGTACTTC
CASSLRTAQETQYF
>-|-|TRBV21-1|16|TRBJ2-7
TGTGCCAGCAGCAAAGGGGTTATAGCGGGGTCCTACGAGCAGTACTTC
CASSKGVIAGSYEQYF
>TRBD1|-|TRBV6-5|15|TRBJ2-1
TGTGCCAGCAGTTCGACAGGGGGTTCCTACAATGAGCAGTTCTTC
CASSSTGGSYNEQFF
>-|-|TRBV2|16|TRBJ2-4
TGTGCCAGCAGTGAGTGGCAGGGGTCGGGCAAAAACATTCAGTACTTC
CASSEWQGSGKNIQYF
>TRBD1|-|TRBV28|16|TRBJ1-5
TGTGCCAGCAGTCCACCTCACAGGGGTGTAAATCAGCCCCAGCATTTT
CASSPPHRGVNQPQHF
>TRBD1|few|TRBV28|18|TRBJ2-6
TGTGCCAGCAGAGGAACGGGACAGGGGGCTGCTGGGGCCAACGTCCTGACTTTC
CASRGTGQGAAGANVLTF
>TRBD1|-|TRBV7-9|15|TRBJ1-2
TGTGCCAGCAGCACCAGACAGGGGGCCGACTATGGCTACACCTTC
CASSTRQGADYGYTF
>TRBD1|-|TRBV7-2|14|TRBJ1-1
TGTGCCAGCAGCTTACGGTTACAGGGGGGAAAAGCTTTCTTT
CASSLRLQGGKAFF
>TRBD2|once|TRBV29-1|10|TRBJ2-5
TGCAGCGCCGGGGGGGAGACCCAGTACTTC
CSAGGETQYF
>-|-|TRBV28|13|TRBJ1-2
TGTGCCAGCAGAGAAACAGGCCCCGGTGGCTACACCTTC
CASRETGPGGYTF
>TRBD2|-|TRBV6-5|14|TRBJ2-2
TGTGCCGCTCGGACTAGCGGGAACACCGGGGAGCTGTTTTTT
CAARTSGNTGELFF
>-|-|TRBV2|11|TRBJ1-2
TGTGCCAGCAGCGAGGCGGTTGAGGAAGCCTTC
CASSEAVEEAF
>TRBD2|once|TRBV28|15|TRBJ2-7
TGTGCCAGCAGAGGACTAGCGGGGAATACATACGAGCAGTACTTC
CASRGLAGNTYEQYF
>TRBD1|-|TRBV28|18|TRBJ2-2
TGTGCCAGCAGCCCAGGGGACAGGGGGCCCTCGAACACCGGGGAGCTGTTTTTT
CASSPGDRGPSNTGELFF
>-|-|TRBV28|14|TRBJ1-1
TGTGCCAGCAGTTTATGGAGATCGAACACTGAAGCTTTCTTT
CASSLWRSNTEAFF
>-|-|TRBV6-1|12|TRBJ1-2
TGTGCCAGCAGTGAACCGGACAGAACCTACACCTTC
CASSEPDRTYTF
>-|-|TRBV27|13|TRBJ2-1
TGTGCCAGCAGTCTGACTTTCTACAATGAGCAGTTCTTC
CASSLTFYNEQFF
>TRBD2|-|TRBV29-1|18|TRBJ2-1
TGCAGCGTTGATCCCGGGACTAGCGGATGGAGCTCCTACAATGAGCAGTTCTTC
CSVDPGTSGWSSYNEQFF
>-|-|TRBV6-6|14|TRBJ2-5
TGTGCCAGCAGTTACTATGACTCGCAAGAGACCCAGTACTTC
CASSYYDSQETQYF
>-|-|TRBV12-5|13|TRBJ1-1
TGTGCTAGTGCCTCACAGGGAGACACTGAAGCTTTCTTT
CASASQGDTEAFF
>-|-|TRBV7-2|13|TRBJ2-5
TGTGCCAGCAGCTTACAGATCAGGGAGACCCAGTACTTC
CASSLQIRETQYF
>TRBD1|-|TRBV5-6|16|TRBJ2-2
TGTGCCAGCAGCGGAGAACAGGGGGCGCCCACCGGGGAGCTGTTTTTT
CASSGEQGAPTGELFF
>-|-|TRBV5-1|13|TRBJ1-2
TGCGCCAGCAGCTCAGAAGGGACTGGTGGCTACACCTTC
CASSSEGTGGYTF
>TRBD2|-|TRBV2|15|TRBJ2-3
TGTGCCAGCAGGTTGGGGGGGGGTACCACAGATACGCAGTATTTT
CASRLGGGTTDTQYF
>-|-|TRBV28|14|TRBJ2-7
TGTGCCAGCAGTTCGTCCCCCAGGTTCGACGAGCAGTACTTC
CASSSSPRFDEQYF
>-|few|TRBV5-1|15|TRBJ2-1
TGCGCCAGCAGCATTGGCAGGGGAACCCCCAATGAGCAGTTCTTC
CASSIGRGTPNEQFF
>-|-|TRBV15|14|TRBJ2-1
TGTGCCACCAGCAGAGCAGGGGCATACAATGAGCAGTTCTTC
CATSRAGAYNEQFF
>-|-|TRBV10-1|13|TRBJ2-1
TGCGCCAGCAGCGAGAGGGGGTTCAATGAGCAGTTCTTC
CASSERGFNEQFF
>-|once|TRBV20-1|11|TRBJ1-1
TGCAGTGCCCACAGGGTTTCTGAAGCTTTCTTT
CSAHRVSEAFF
>TRBD1|-|TRBV6-1|14|TRBJ2-7
TGTGCCAGCAGTGACCGGGACAGGGTCTCCGAGCAGTACTTC
CASSDRDRVSEQYF
>-|-|TRBV5-1|15|TRBJ1-1
TGCGCCAGCAGCCCCGGGGGGGGGCTGAACACTGAAGCTTTCTTT
CASSPGGGLNTEAFF
>-|-|TRBV6-5|13|TRBJ2-7
TGTGCCAGCAGACCGACAGGTTTCGACGAGCAGTACTTC
CASRPTGFDEQYF